This T cell receptor beta chain derives from a study of blood T cell repertoires in COVID-19. Study summary: Samples representing acute and convalescent COVID-19 were sourced from the United States, Italy and Spain. Nucleic acid was either cDNA or gDNA, and it came from T cells, B-cell-depleted T cells, or PBMCs.

The V and J ends lost 7 bases and 7 bases respectively, with 14 bases between them. The CDR3 runs to 13 residues. Germline V lookup: CDR1 MDHEN, CDR2 SYDVKM. This clone was seen only a few times. Data came from immunoSEQ multiplex PCR; TCRdb stores just in-frame clones and leaves some out. The repertoire holds hundreds of thousands of clones, with around nine tenths as singletons. The sequence derives from a woman aged 55-70 years in a cohort exposed to, infected with or recovered from COVID-19 (not recorded which). The specimen sequenced was PBMCs or T cells enriched from blood (not recorded which). This chain joins TRBV28 and TRBJ2-1; D is unresolved. In DNA form, the CDR3 reads TGTGCCAGCAACTCTTACGGTGCGAATGAGCAGTTCTTC. Translating it yields CASNSYGANEQFF. Drawing the rest from reference TRBV28 and TRBJ2-1, the complete variable domain is DVKVTQSSRYLVKRTGEKVFLECVQDMDHENMFWYRQDPGLGLRLIYFSYDVKMKEKGDIPEGYSVSREKKERFSLILESASTNQTSMYLCASNSYGANEQFFGPGTRLTVL.